The clone carrying this TCR beta chain was found once. Antigen unknown. Assay used: immunoSEQ multiplex PCR; TCRdb lists only in-frame clones, some missing. This table holds roughly 380,000 clones, approximately 81% found once. Treatment indicated: some 20 received Ad26.COV2.S at low or high dose, single or two shots; roughly five received placebo; per-sample allocation not given. Day 63 after the first vaccine or placebo injection was the time point for sampling. This adult donor, from Boston, was 18-55 years old. J was trimmed by 0 bases and V by 3 bases; bases with no gene match: 2. Germline CDR1 is KGHSH and CDR2 is LQKENI. CDR3 size: 14 residues. This sample stems from a study of Ad26.COV2.S vaccination and SARS-CoV-2 variants. Study in general: Administration of Ad26.COV2.S was intramuscular, either once or twice 56 days apart. General study results and limits: Measurement of non-spike TCR breadth gave similar results in vaccine and placebo recipients. Spike-specific CD8+ and CD4+ T cell responses reportedly showed substantial breadth after vaccination.

J is TRBJ2-7 and V is TRBV18, with 7 nucleotides matching TRBD2. The specimen was peripheral blood, collected in a trial of Ad26.COV2.S vaccine versus placebo. The sequence was obtained from a person between 18 and 65 years old who received the Ad26.COV2.S COVID-19 vaccine or a placebo. The CDR3 region is CASSPQRDSYEQYF. The CDR3 nucleotides are TGTGCCAGCTCACCGCAGCGGGACTCCTACGAGCAGTACTTC.